Sequencing of this T cell receptor beta chain was carried out in a study of blood T cells in healthy people across ages. Points from the study as a whole: Long-lived donors exceeded aged donors in naive CD4+ cells and diversity.

Primers used in a second PCR of roughly 6 to 12 cycles were a sample-barcoded 5' primer and a J-beta primer mix. Every cDNA molecule carried a tag from a template-switch adaptor bearing 12 random nucleotides. One entry per CDR3 protein, called by TCRdb with MiXCR from the 5' RACE reads. The data contain about 1.6 million distinct CDR3 sequences, almost 35% of them singletons. This clonotype was seen more than once but under ten times. Its antigen remains unknown. The clonotype originates from a woman between 25 and 40 years old in good health. Sequenced material: blood.

The CDR3 DNA reads as TGTGCCAGCAGCCAGGGAGAATCCGGACAGACCCAGTACTTC. This encodes CASSQGESGQTQYF. The chain links TRBV21-1 to TRBJ2-5; the table's D gene call, TRBD1, was not cross checked with the DNA. TRBV21-1 is a recognized pseudogene. CDR3 size: 14 residues.